The 9 T cell receptor beta chains in this list originate from one sample, sequenced in a study of T cells in Graves' hyperthyroidism and ophthalmopathy. RNA transcripts yielded amplified TCR beta CDR3 regions. The TCR CDR3 was amplified in a first-round RT-PCR using the HTBI primer set. TCRdb called the multiplex PCR reads again in MiXCR, with one record for every CDR3 protein. The data show approximately 640,000 distinct CDR3 sequences, roughly 16% seen once. Sequenced sample: blood. The receptor source for this set is a woman in her twenties or thirties with Graves' hyperthyroidism.

This clonotype has ten or more counts. The chain combines TRBV5-1 with TRBJ1-6; 9 bases align to TRBD1. V was pared by 6 bases and J by 8 bases, with 9 bases of the junction left unmatched. Germline CDR1 reads SGHRS; CDR2 reads YFSETQ. The CDR3 extends over 15 amino acids. The CDR3 protein is CASMDRGSPDSPLHF. In DNA, the CDR3 is TGCGCCAGCATGGACAGGGGAAGTCCGGATTCACCCCTCCACTTT.

This clonotype was found many times. The V gene is TRBV27, the J gene TRBJ2-7; 12 nucleotides match TRBD1. Germline assignment: CDR1 MNHEY and CDR2 SMNVEV (reference sequence). The CDR3 is made up of 15 amino acids. Losses at the gene ends were 8 bases for V and 7 bases for J; bases not matched to a gene: 12. CDR3 DNA sequence: TGTGCCAGCGGAACCACGGGGACAGGGGGCAATGAGCAGTACTTC. Its protein is CASGTTGTGGNEQYF.

There are a few counts of this clonotype. This chain uses TRBV5-4 with TRBJ1-5, with D unresolved. V lost 3 bases, J lost 5 bases, and 12 bases lay in between. Germline V gene lookup returns CDR1 SGHNT and CDR2 YYREEE (reference sequence). The CDR3 covers 14 residues. The CDR3 coding sequence is TGTGCCAGCAGCTATTGGGGTGGTGATCAGCCCCAGCATTTT. It encodes CASSYWGGDQPQHF.

This clonotype was found a few times. V gene TRBV3-1 combines with J gene TRBJ2-5; D is perhaps TRBD1 (6 bases). Trimming took 0 bases from V and 7 from J, leaving 15 bases between them. CDR3 length: 15 amino acids. CDR1 and CDR2 from the germline V gene are LGHDT and YNNKEL (reference sequence). The CDR3 region has the DNA TGTGCCAGCAGCCAAGAGGCCAGGGGCAAACCGACCCAGTACTTC. Translated: CASSQEARGKPTQYF.

This chain uses TRBV2 with TRBJ2-5; 7 bases fit TRBD2. Germline values: CDR1 SNHLY, CDR2 FYNNEI. V shed 4 bases, J shed 3 bases, and the junction held 8 bases outside the gene matches. The CDR3 runs to 15 residues. CDR3 region: CASSGGRGSKETQYF. CDR3 in DNA: TGTGCCAGCAGTGGCGGGCGGGGGAGCAAAGAGACCCAGTACTTC. The full variable domain, its missing parts supplied by reference TRBV2 and TRBJ2-5, is EPEVTQTPSHQVTQMGQEVILRCVPISNHLYFYWYRQILGQKVEFLVSFYNNEISEKSEIFDDQFSVERPDGSNFTLKIRSTKLEDSAMYFCASSGGRGSKETQYFGPGTRLLVL.

The chain combines TRBV15 with TRBJ1-6, with D perhaps matching TRBD1 (5 bases). Trimming shortened V by 5 bases and J by 8 bases, and 16 bases separated the two germline ends. The CDR3 length is 15 residues. Germline lookup yields CDR1 LNHNV and CDR2 YYDKDF (reference sequence). DNA for the CDR3: TGTGCCACCAGCGCTACTGTCCGAGGGGATTCACCCCTCCACTTT. Translation gives CATSATVRGDSPLHF.

This clonotype was seen a few times. This chain links TRBV6-2 or TRBV6-3 with TRBJ1-1; the D gene is possibly TRBD1 (5 bases). V was trimmed by 2 bases and J by 9 bases, leaving 16 bases between them. CDR3 size: 14 residues. From germline, CDR1 is MNHEY and CDR2 SVGEGT. This chain's CDR3 is CASSYPRVGIQAFF. The CDR3 DNA is TGTGCCAGCAGTTACCCCAGGGTTGGGATTCAAGCTTTCTTT.

This clonotype was counted ten times or more. The chain's CDR3 is CAISGSIQGGLAETYEQYF. The CDR3 region has the DNA TGTGCCATCAGTGGTTCGATCCAAGGAGGCCTAGCGGAAACCTACGAGCAGTACTTC. This chain uses TRBV10-3 with TRBJ2-7, with 7 positions matching TRBD2. The germline V gene has CDR1 ENHRY and CDR2 SYGVKD. With 4 bases clipped from V and 2 bases from J, the junction kept 20 bases outside the gene matches. The CDR3 contains 19 residues.

This clonotype was observed many times. The chain couples TRBV28 to TRBJ1-1, with D possibly matching TRBD1 (5 bases). The CDR3 is 16 amino acids. V lost 5 bases, J lost 6 bases, and 22 bases lay in between. CDR1 and CDR2 (germline): MDHEN, SYDVKM. The CDR3 DNA reads TGTGCCAGCAGTCTCCTGGACAACAAGGCTGGCTCTGAAGCTTTCTTT. Amino acids: CASSLLDNKAGSEAFF.